The source of this TCR beta chain is a study of OX40 agonist ivuxolimab in advanced cancers. A note on the overall study: The costimulatory receptor OX40 (CD134) was targeted by ivuxolimab, a fully human IgG2 agonistic monoclonal antibody. Intravenous ivuxolimab was administered to patients every 2 weeks at six dose levels: 0.01, 0.1, 0.3, 1.5, 3 and 10 mg/kg. Among the roughly 52 dose-escalation patients, some 20 had hepatocellular carcinoma, roughly 15 melanoma, 9 renal cell carcinoma and 9 head and neck cancer. A male proportion of about 79% and a mean age of 60 years, ranging from 23 to 79, were recorded for the dose-escalation cohort. Patients were allowed to have had prior anti-PD-1, anti-PD-L1 or anti-CTLA-4 therapy, and approximately 41% of the dose-escalation patients had previously received checkpoint inhibitors. Partial responses occurred in three dose-escalation patients, of whom one had hepatocellular carcinoma and two had cutaneous melanoma. Peripheral TCRbeta sequencing was intended to test whether TCR sequence diversity was altered and clonal T-cell expansion was caused by ivuxolimab. The paper covers the monotherapy dose-escalation part of the phase I ivuxolimab trial, which included N = 52 patients.

Genomic DNA was extracted from sorted cells for sequencing of the TCRbeta CDR3 region. The immunoSEQ Assay was used to sequence the TCRbeta CDR3 regions. TCRdb re-hosts the immuneACCESS table, in-frame sequences only. Its copies lack some clones; in the studies checked, an unresolved V gene accounts for under half of them, and the cause for the rest is not known. Present in this sample are 34,000 or so clones, roughly 76% of which were seen just once. Around a fifth of the sample comes from the top ten. Cut back by 7 bases and 1 base, the V and J ends lie 5 bases apart. The CDR3 runs 13 amino acids, cysteine and phenylalanine included. Only CDR3 DNA remains: 39 bases, in frame from the first base. From a lookup of the germline V gene, CDR1 and CDR2 are SNHLY and FYNNEI. Patients with autoimmune disease history or receiving systemic immunosuppression were excluded from the trial. Peripheral blood for TCR sequencing was collected from all dose cohorts at baseline, on cycle 4 day 1, and on cycle 7 day 1. Samples came from an open-label, multicenter, first-in-human phase I dose-escalation trial of ivuxolimab. Adults with locally advanced or metastatic melanoma, renal cell, hepatocellular, or head and neck squamous cell carcinoma were enrolled in the trial. Before TCR sequencing, CD4+ T cells and CD8+ T cells were sorted from peripheral blood as separate populations.

Concerning this clone: Its specific antigen is unknown. Base qualities are missing; no much larger clone stands one base away.

General conclusions and limits of the study: Low levels of normalized T-cell clonal expansion were also seen in some patients who did not respond. Clonal expansion of both CD4+ and CD8+ blood T cells was observed from baseline to week 6 at doses 0.1 to 3.0 mg/kg. On average, CD8+ T cells showed more expanded clones than CD4+ T cells after ivuxolimab. The antigen specificity of the clonally expanded peripheral T cells was not determined. Partial responders in the 0.1-3.0 mg/kg groups had among the lowest normalized peripheral clonal expansion, especially among CD8+ T cells.

The TCR originated in an adult with an advanced solid tumor such as melanoma, head and neck, liver or kidney cancer. The V and J genes are TRBV2 and TRBJ2-6; confidence is insufficient to name the D gene. The sequences come from CD4+ or CD8+ T cells sorted from blood, collected in a trial of the OX40 agonist ivuxolimab. The nucleotide sequence reads TGTGCCAGCACTGATTCTGGGGCCAACGTCCTGACTTTC. Translation gives CASTDSGANVLTF. Extended through the reference TRBV2 and TRBJ2-6 proteins, this CDR3 yields the full variable domain: EPEVTQTPSHQVTQMGQEVILRCVPISNHLYFYWYRQILGQKVEFLVSFYNNEISEKSEIFDDQFSVERPDGSNFTLKIRSTKLEDSAMYFCASTDSGANVLTFGAGSRLTVL.